The 26 T cell receptor beta chains presented below share a single source sample, sequenced in a study of CD8 T cells in ankylosing spondylitis. TCRdb fed the 5' RACE reads into MiXCR, producing one record per CDR3 protein. Of fewer than 350,000 distinct CDR3 sequences listed, around a tenth were seen once; the top ten hold about a tenth. Sequencing input: blood, either unsorted or a sorted T cell fraction (not recorded which). The receptors originated from a female donor with ankylosing spondylitis or in good health (not recorded which).

This clonotype was seen ten or more times. The V call is TRBV28, the J call TRBJ1-6; the D gene is possibly TRBD1 (5 bases). Germline loops: CDR1 MDHEN, CDR2 SYDVKM. Trimming pared 5 bases from V and 0 bases from J, leaving 8 bases between. The length of the CDR3 is 15 residues. CDR3 bases: TGTGCCAGCAGTGGGGGGAGCTCCTATAATTCACCCCTCCACTTT. It specifies CASSGGSSYNSPLHF.

The V and J genes are TRBV4-2 and TRBJ2-7, with no clear D. The CDR3 is 13 residues long. The germline V gene encodes CDR1 LGHNA and CDR2 YNFKEQ. With 1 base removed from V and 7 bases from J, the gap between germline ends came to 11 bases. CDR3 residues: CASSQVLIGEQYF. In DNA form, the CDR3 reads TGTGCCAGCAGCCAAGTTTTAATCGGAGAGCAGTACTTC.

The chain joins TRBV28 to TRBJ2-7; D is perhaps TRBD1 or TRBD2 (5 bases each). Germline V lookup: CDR1 MDHEN, CDR2 SYDVKM. This CDR3 is built from 13 residues. Trimming pared 8 bases from V and 3 bases from J, leaving 14 bases between. CDR3 residues: CASFQGRGYEQYF. CDR3 DNA: TGTGCCAGCTTCCAGGGTCGGGGCTACGAGCAGTACTTC.

The CDR3 bases are TGTGCCAGCAGACTATCTACTAGCGGGAGAGGGAATGAGCAGTTCTTC. Protein: CASRLSTSGRGNEQFF. J is TRBJ2-1 and V is TRBV12-3 or TRBV12-4; 11 bases fit TRBD2. This CDR3 has 16 residues. Trimming removed 6 bases from V and 7 bases from J; junction bases left unmatched: 11.

This clonotype was seen repeatedly, ten times or more. The CDR3 nucleotides read TGTGCCAGCAGCGGGACCTACACTGAAGCTTTCTTT. Encoded protein: CASSGTYTEAFF. This rearrangement joins TRBV7-9 to TRBJ1-1; tentatively, D is TRBD1 (5 bases). Looked up from germline, CDR1 is SEHNR and CDR2 is FQNEAQ (reference sequence). Trimming removed 5 bases at V and 3 bases at J, with 7 bases between. The CDR3 runs 12 residues.

Ten or more counts support this clonotype. The rearrangement uses TRBV20-1 and TRBJ1-2, with D possibly being TRBD1 (6 bases). There are 12 residues in the CDR3. Germline-derived CDR1 and CDR2 are DFQATT and SNEGSKA (reference sequence). Trimming shortened V by 6 bases and J by 5 bases, and 13 bases separated the two germline ends. DNA of the CDR3: TGCAGTGCCTTGGGGGGGGCGTATGGCTACACCTTC. The encoded protein is CSALGGAYGYTF.

This clonotype was seen at least ten times. The chain couples TRBV7-8 to TRBJ1-5, with D tentatively TRBD1 (6 bases). With 4 bases removed from V and 5 bases from J, the gap between germline ends came to 15 bases. There are 15 residues in the CDR3. The germline V gene encodes CDR1 SGHVS and CDR2 FQNEAQ. CDR3 nucleotides: TGTGCCAGCAGCTATAACCCGGGACAATATCAGCCCCAGCATTTT. Its translation: CASSYNPGQYQPQHF.

This clonotype was found many times. This chain connects TRBV5-1 to TRBJ2-1; no firm D call. Germline V gene lookup returns CDR1 SGHRS and CDR2 YFSETQ. Between the trimmed V and J ends, which lost 0 bases and 0 bases, there was a span of 7 bases. The CDR3 is 15 amino acids. As DNA, the CDR3 is TGCGCCAGCAGCTTGGATGCCAGCTCCTACAATGAGCAGTTCTTC. It encodes CASSLDASSYNEQFF.

The V and J genes are TRBV5-5 and TRBJ2-7; no clear D. The germline CDR1 and CDR2 sequences are SGHKS and YYEKEE (reference sequence). V lost 1 base and J 1 base, leaving 9 bases between the germline ends. The CDR3 covers 14 residues. The CDR3 here is CASSLRQDSYEQYF. CDR3 nucleotides: TGTGCCAGCAGCTTGCGCCAGGATTCCTACGAGCAGTACTTC.

The V and J genes are TRBV20-1 and TRBJ1-4, with a weak D call TRBD1 (6 bases). Trimming took off 2 bases at V and 14 bases at J, with 24 bases between the two ends. CDR3 length: 15 amino acids. From germline, CDR1 is DFQATT and CDR2 SNEGSKA (reference sequence). This CDR3 reads CSARKVGGRGSNLFF. Here the CDR3 DNA reads TGCAGTGCTAGAAAAGTCGGGGGGCGTGGATCCAATCTGTTTTTT.

A remark on this clonotype: At one of its ends the junction is not consistent with the germline gene, which may arise from a read error. This chain joins TRBV5-1 and TRBJ2-5; 10 bases agree with TRBD1. CDR1 is SGHRS, CDR2 YFSETQ, per germline. The CDR3 runs to 16 residues. CDR3: CASSLGTGGYQENQYF. In nucleotides, the CDR3 is TGCGCCAGCAGCTTGGGGACAGGGGGGTACCAAGAGAACCAGTACTTC.

The rearrangement uses TRBV27 and TRBJ1-2; 7 bases agree with TRBD1. With V trimmed by 4 bases and J by 7 bases, 12 bases remained unmatched. The CDR3 runs to 15 residues. Germline V CDR1 and CDR2: MNHEY, SMNVEV (reference sequence). The CDR3 loop is CASSSLTGAPSGYTF. The CDR3 DNA is TGTGCCAGCAGTTCCCTTACAGGGGCCCCCAGTGGCTACACCTTC.

The chain joins TRBV5-6 to TRBJ2-1; maybe TRBD2 (5 bases). V was cut by 6 bases and J by 5 bases, with 24 bases left in between. The germline CDR1 and CDR2 sequences are SGHDT and YYEEEE. This CDR3 comprises 17 residues. CDR3 nucleotide sequence: TGTGCCAGCACGCACACCGGCCGACCCGGGGTCCACAATGAGCAGTTCTTC. Translated, it gives CASTHTGRPGVHNEQFF.

Remarks on this clonotype: Being one base from a much bigger clone, this may be a read error. V is TRBV20-1 and J is TRBJ2-2; D gene uncertain. This CDR3 region has 13 residues. Per germline, CDR1 DFQATT and CDR2 SNEGSKA (reference sequence). CDR3 sequence reads: CSYSIPNTRELFF. The CDR3 DNA follows: TGCAGTTATAGCATACCTAACACCAGGGAGCTGTTTTTT.

This clonotype showed up many times. The chain couples TRBV29-1 to TRBJ1-2, with unresolved D. Germline-derived CDR1 and CDR2 are SQVTM and ANQGSEA. V lost 7 bases and J lost 4, with 13 bases in between. There are 12 residues in the CDR3. CDR3 region: CSARREVYGYTF. The CDR3 bases are TGCAGCGCCAGGCGGGAGGTCTATGGCTACACCTTC. The variable domain in full, with the rest retrieved from reference TRBV29-1 and TRBJ1-2, is SAVISQKPSRDICQRGTSLTIQCQVDSQVTMMFWYRQQPGQSLTLIATANQGSEATYESGFVIDKFPISRPNLTFSTLTVSNMSPEDSSIYLCSARREVYGYTFGSGTRLTVV.

This clonotype was counted at least ten times. This chain joins TRBV12-3 or TRBV12-4 and TRBJ2-5, with TRBD2 matching 9 bases. V was clipped by 3 bases and J by 3 bases; unmatched bases: 8. The CDR3 consists of 16 residues. The chain's CDR3 is CASSFSASGTKETQYF. The CDR3 DNA is TGTGCCAGCAGTTTTTCTGCTAGCGGGACGAAAGAGACCCAGTACTTC.

The chain links TRBV7-9 to TRBJ2-3; a possible D gene is TRBD1 (6 bases). CDR3 length: 15 residues. CDR1 SEHNR and CDR2 FQNEAQ come from the germline V gene (reference sequence). The V and J ends lost 5 bases and 4 bases respectively, with 16 bases between them. This CDR3 is CASSLSTGQADTQYF. The CDR3 DNA reads TGTGCCAGCAGCCTGAGTACAGGGCAGGCAGATACGCAGTATTTT.

In this sample, this clonotype turned up many times. For the CDR3, the DNA is TGTGCCAGCAATCCTACAGGGGCGCCCCAGCATTTT. Translated, it gives CASNPTGAPQHF. The V call is TRBV12-3 or TRBV12-4, the J call TRBJ1-5; TRBD1 matches at 7 bases. The V segment lost 7 bases and the J segment 9 bases; nucleotides outside the gene matches: 6. The CDR3 loop spans 12 amino acids.

This clonotype was counted ten times or more. V is TRBV20-1 and J is TRBJ2-3; D is possibly TRBD1 or TRBD2 (5 bases each). Per the germline V gene, CDR1 is DFQATT and CDR2 is SNEGSKA (reference sequence). V shed 3 bases and J shed 1 base, with 14 bases lying between them. This CDR3 region has 15 residues. CDR3: CSASGVGRGTDTQYF. CDR3 coding DNA: TGCAGTGCTAGCGGGGTGGGCAGGGGCACAGATACGCAGTATTTT.

This clonotype was picked up many times. V usage is TRBV20-1 and J usage is TRBJ1-6; the D gene is possibly TRBD1 (6 bases). The CDR3 runs to 14 residues. The V gene's germline CDR1 is DFQATT and CDR2 SNEGSKA (reference sequence). V was trimmed by 6 bases and J by 0 bases, leaving 9 bases between them. In DNA form, the CDR3 reads TGCAGTGCAAAGGACAGCTCCTATAATTCACCCCTCCACTTT. Translating it yields CSAKDSSYNSPLHF.

This clonotype has a count of ten or more. The chain is built from TRBV10-3 and TRBJ2-7; 7 bases are shared with TRBD1. Germline CDR1 ENHRY, CDR2 SYGVKD. The V segment lost 5 bases and the J segment 1 base; nucleotides outside the gene matches: 8. The CDR3 sequence is 15 residues long. For the CDR3, the DNA is TGTGCCATCAGTCCAAAGACAGGGTCTTCCTACGAGCAGTACTTC. Residues: CAISPKTGSSYEQYF.

The table lists this clonotype with many counts. CDR3 coding DNA: TGTGCCAGCAGCTTAGGCCAGGGCCTTGACGGCTACACCTTC. Amino acids: CASSLGQGLDGYTF. The J gene is TRBJ1-2, the V gene TRBV7-8; D perhaps matches TRBD1 (5 bases). V was clipped by 1 base and J by 8 bases, with 14 bases between them. Germline loops: CDR1 SGHVS, CDR2 FQNEAQ. This CDR3 is 14 amino acids long.

This clonotype was found many times. The gene calls are TRBV9 and TRBJ2-5; tentative D call: TRBD1 (6 bases). Trimming cost V 0 bases and J 1 base, with 7 bases left between them. Germline V gene sequence: CDR1 SGDLS, CDR2 YYNGEE. The CDR3 runs to 14 residues. The CDR3 protein is CASSVEQGQETQYF. The DNA for the CDR3 is TGTGCCAGCAGCGTAGAACAGGGCCAAGAGACCCAGTACTTC.

This clonotype was seen many times. V gene TRBV7-9 combines with J gene TRBJ1-1; 7 bases align to TRBD1. The ends lost 10 bases at V and 0 bases at J; junction bases unmatched: 8. In germline, CDR1 is SEHNR, CDR2 FQNEAQ (reference sequence). This CDR3 has 14 amino acids. Written as DNA, the CDR3 is TGTGCCACCTCGCAGGGGGGAATGAACACTGAAGCTTTCTTT. This sequence encodes CATSQGGMNTEAFF. Supplemented by reference TRBV7-9 and TRBJ1-1, the full variable domain reads DTGVSQNPRHKITKRGQNVTFRCDPISEHNRLYWYRQTLGQGPEFLTYFQNEAQLEKSRLLSDRFSAERPKGSFSTLEIQRTEQGDSAMYLCATSQGGMNTEAFFGQGTRLTVV.

This clonotype has ten or more counts. The chain combines TRBV6-4 with TRBJ2-1, with D tentatively TRBD2 (6 bases). Germline values: CDR1 MRHNA, CDR2 SNTAGT. The CDR3 has 15 amino acids. V lost 2 bases and J 0 bases, leaving 8 bases between the germline ends. In DNA, the CDR3 is TGTGCCAGCAGTGACGACGGGAGCTCCTACAATGAGCAGTTCTTC. This codes for CASSDDGSSYNEQFF.

This clonotype was seen many times. The chain has TRBV5-1 and TRBJ1-1; no reliable D call. Germline V gene lookup returns CDR1 SGHRS and CDR2 YFSETQ. The V end was cut by 5 bases, the J end by 7 bases, with 12 bases between. The CDR3 contains 12 residues. The CDR3 nucleotides are TGCGCCAGCAGTCCGGCGGGCAGTGAAGCTTTCTTT. It codes for CASSPAGSEAFF.